The entry that follows covers one T cell receptor (beta chain) sequence. In patients aged 18 to 65, hyperthyroidism was newly diagnosed, with duration under 2 months. 10 ml fresh peripheral blood yielded the PBMCs. The data stem from a study of T cells in Graves' hyperthyroidism and ophthalmopathy. The CDR3 spans 19 residues. The V gene end was trimmed by 5 bases and the J gene end by 8 bases; junction bases not matched to a gene: 20. Germline-derived CDR1 and CDR2 are SGHAT and FQNNGV. RNA transcripts served as the template for amplifying TCR beta CDR3 regions. A first-round RT-PCR of the TCR CDR3 used the HTBI primer set. Each CDR3 protein gets one entry after TCRdb re-called the multiplex PCR reads with MiXCR. The data contain around 500,000 distinct CDR3 sequences, approximately 14% of them singletons.

This sequence was found in a woman younger than 30 with Graves' hyperthyroidism. Sequenced: blood. V and J are TRBV11-2 and TRBJ2-1; TRBD2 aligns across 11 bases. DNA for the CDR3: TGTGCCAGCAGCATTCCCCATACTAGCGGGAGATACCTTACGTATGAGCAGTTCTTC. This translates into CASSIPHTSGRYLTYEQFF.